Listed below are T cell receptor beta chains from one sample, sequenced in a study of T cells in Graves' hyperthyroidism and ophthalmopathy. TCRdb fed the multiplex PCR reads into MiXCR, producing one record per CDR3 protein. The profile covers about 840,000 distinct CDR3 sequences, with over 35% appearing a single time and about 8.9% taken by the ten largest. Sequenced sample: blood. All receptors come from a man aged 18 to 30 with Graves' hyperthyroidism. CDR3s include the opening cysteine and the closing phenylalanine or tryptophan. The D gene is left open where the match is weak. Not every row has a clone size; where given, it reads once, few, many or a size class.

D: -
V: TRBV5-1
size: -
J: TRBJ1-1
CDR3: CASRATSRDTEAFF
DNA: TGCGCCAGCAGAGCGACATCTAGGGACACTGAAGCTTTCTTT

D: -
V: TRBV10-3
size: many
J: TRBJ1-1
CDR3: CAISEIRRTEAFF
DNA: TGTGCCATCAGTGAGATTCGAAGAACTGAAGCTTTCTTT

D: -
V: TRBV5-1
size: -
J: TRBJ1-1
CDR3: CASSLTADVGTEAFF
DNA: TGCGCCAGCAGCTTGACGGCCGATGTGGGCACTGAAGCTTTCTTT

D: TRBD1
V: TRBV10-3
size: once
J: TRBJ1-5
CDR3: CASSVQGLGNQPQHF
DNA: TGTGCCAGCAGTGTACAGGGGCTGGGCAATCAGCCCCAGCATTTT

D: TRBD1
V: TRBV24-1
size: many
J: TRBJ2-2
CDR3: CATGRTGANTGELFF
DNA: TGTGCCACCGGCCGGACAGGGGCTAACACCGGGGAGCTGTTTTTT

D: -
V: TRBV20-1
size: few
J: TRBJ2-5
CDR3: CSARDALYGQETQYF
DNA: TGCAGTGCTAGAGACGCGCTCTACGGGCAAGAGACCCAGTACTTC

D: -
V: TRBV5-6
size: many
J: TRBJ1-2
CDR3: CASSLSGQNYGYTF
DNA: TGTGCCAGCAGCTTAAGCGGACAGAACTATGGCTACACCTTC

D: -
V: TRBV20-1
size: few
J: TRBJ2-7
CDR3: CSALFRGEQYF
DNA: TGCAGTGCTCTCTTTAGGGGGGAGCAGTACTTC

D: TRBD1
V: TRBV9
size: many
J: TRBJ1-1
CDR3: CASSAGQTTEAFF
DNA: TGTGCCAGCAGCGCGGGACAGACCACTGAAGCTTTCTTT

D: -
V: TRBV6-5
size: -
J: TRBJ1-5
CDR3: CASSEGRSSNQPQHF
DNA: TGTGCCAGCAGTGAAGGGCGAAGTAGCAATCAGCCCCAGCATTTT

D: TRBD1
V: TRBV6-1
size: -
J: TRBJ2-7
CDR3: CASSADGQGKGYEQYF
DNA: TGTGCCAGCAGCGCCGACGGACAGGGCAAAGGCTACGAGCAGTACTTC

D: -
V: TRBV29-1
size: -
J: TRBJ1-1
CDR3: CSSAGLPEAFF
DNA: TGCAGCTCAGCGGGCCTACCTGAAGCTTTCTTT

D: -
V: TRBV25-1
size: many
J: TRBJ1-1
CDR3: CASSESDGTANAEAFF
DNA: TGTGCCAGCAGTGAATCCGACGGGACCGCAAACGCTGAAGCTTTCTTT

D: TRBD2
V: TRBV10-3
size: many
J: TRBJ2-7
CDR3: CAISEEVVAGGYEQYF
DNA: TGTGCCATCAGTGAAGAAGTGGTAGCGGGAGGGTACGAGCAGTACTTC

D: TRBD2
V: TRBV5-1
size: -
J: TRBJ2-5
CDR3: CASSAVGLQEETQYF
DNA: TGCGCCAGCAGCGCGGTGGGACTACAAGAAGAGACCCAGTACTTC

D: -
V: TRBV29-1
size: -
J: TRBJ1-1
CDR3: CSVEDLGGREAFF
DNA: TGCAGCGTGGAAGACTTAGGTGGAAGGGAAGCTTTCTTT

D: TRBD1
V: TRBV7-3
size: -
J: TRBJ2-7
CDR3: CASSPGQRASYEQYF
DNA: TGTGCCAGCAGCCCGGGACAGAGAGCCTCCTACGAGCAGTACTTC

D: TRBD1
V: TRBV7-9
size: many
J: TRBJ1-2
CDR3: CASSPKTGGDGYTF
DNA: TGTGCCAGCAGCCCCAAGACAGGGGGCGATGGCTACACCTTC

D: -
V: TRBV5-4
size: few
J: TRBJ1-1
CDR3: CAITARGGGTEAFF
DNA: TGTGCCATCACCGCTAGGGGGGGTGGCACTGAAGCTTTCTTT

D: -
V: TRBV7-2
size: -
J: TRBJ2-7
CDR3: CASSLTATAYEQYF
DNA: TGTGCCAGCAGTCTCACTGCTACAGCCTACGAGCAGTACTTC

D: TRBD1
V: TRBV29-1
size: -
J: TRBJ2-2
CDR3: CSSTTGTGELFF
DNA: TGCAGCTCAACGACAGGGACCGGGGAGCTGTTTTTT

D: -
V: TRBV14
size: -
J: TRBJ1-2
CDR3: CASSQDKLQGQVYGYTF
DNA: TGTGCCAGCAGCCAAGATAAGTTACAGGGTCAGGTCTATGGCTACACCTTC

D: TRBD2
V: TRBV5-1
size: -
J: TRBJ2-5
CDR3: CASSLPSGGTRETQYF
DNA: TGCGCCAGCAGCTTGCCTAGCGGGGGGACGAGGGAGACCCAGTACTTC

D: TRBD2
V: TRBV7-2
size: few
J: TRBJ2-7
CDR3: CASSLGPGLATYEQYF
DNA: TGTGCCAGCAGCTTAGGCCCGGGACTAGCGACCTACGAGCAGTACTTC

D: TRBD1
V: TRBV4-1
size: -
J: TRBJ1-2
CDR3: CASSQGRGQNGYTF
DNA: TGCGCCAGCAGCCAAGGCAGGGGGCAGAATGGCTACACCTTC

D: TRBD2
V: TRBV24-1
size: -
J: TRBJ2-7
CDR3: CATSATSGRAEWNEQYF
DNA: TGTGCCACCAGTGCGACTAGCGGGAGGGCCGAGTGGAACGAGCAGTACTTC

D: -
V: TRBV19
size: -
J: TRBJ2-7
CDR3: CASSIDATPSYEQYF
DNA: TGTGCCAGTAGTATAGATGCGACCCCCTCCTACGAGCAGTACTTC

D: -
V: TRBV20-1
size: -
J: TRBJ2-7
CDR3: CSASLRRLAYEQYF
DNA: TGCAGTGCTAGCCTACGCCGGTTGGCCTACGAGCAGTACTTC

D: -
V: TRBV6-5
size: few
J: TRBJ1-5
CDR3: CASSGLQESNQPQHF
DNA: TGTGCCAGCAGTGGATTACAGGAGAGCAATCAGCCCCAGCATTTT

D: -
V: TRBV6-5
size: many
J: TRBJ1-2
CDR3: CASSEDRNGYTF
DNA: TGTGCCAGCAGTGAAGACAGGAATGGCTACACCTTC

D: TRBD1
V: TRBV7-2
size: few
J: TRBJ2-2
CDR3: CASSYLTGDVGELFF
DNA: TGTGCCAGCAGTTACCTGACAGGGGATGTCGGGGAGCTGTTTTTT

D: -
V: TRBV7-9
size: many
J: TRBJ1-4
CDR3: CASSGRPFLGLFF
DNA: TGTGCCAGCAGCGGACGACCCTTTCTGGGACTGTTTTTT

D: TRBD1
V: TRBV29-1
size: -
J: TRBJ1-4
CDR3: CSVEGQGAYEKLFF
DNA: TGCAGCGTTGAGGGACAGGGGGCCTATGAAAAACTGTTTTTT

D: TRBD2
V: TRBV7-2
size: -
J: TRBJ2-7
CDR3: CASSQDIPLAGGAREQYF
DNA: TGTGCCAGCAGCCAAGATATTCCCCTAGCGGGAGGGGCGAGGGAGCAGTACTTC

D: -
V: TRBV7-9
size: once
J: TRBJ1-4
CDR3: CASSPGGGTYEGEKLFF
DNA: TGTGCCAGCAGTCCAGGCGGGGGCACCTATGAAGGAGAAAAACTGTTTTTT

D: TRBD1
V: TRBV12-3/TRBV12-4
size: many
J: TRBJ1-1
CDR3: CASTPGTANTEAFF
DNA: TGTGCCAGCACTCCCGGGACAGCGAACACTGAAGCTTTCTTT

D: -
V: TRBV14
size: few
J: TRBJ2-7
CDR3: CASSQVEDPTKQYF
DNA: TGTGCCAGCAGCCAAGTGGAGGATCCTACGAAACAGTACTTC

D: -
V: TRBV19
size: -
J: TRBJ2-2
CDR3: CASRTRVRGELFF
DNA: TGTGCCAGTCGTACCAGGGTGCGAGGGGAGCTGTTTTTT

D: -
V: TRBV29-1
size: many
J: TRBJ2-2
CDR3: CSVHLANTGELFF
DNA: TGCAGCGTTCACCTCGCGAACACCGGGGAGCTGTTTTTT

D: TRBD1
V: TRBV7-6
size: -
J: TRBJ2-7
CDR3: CASSPAGGGSYEQYF
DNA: TGTGCCAGCAGCCCCGCAGGGGGCGGTAGTTACGAGCAGTACTTC

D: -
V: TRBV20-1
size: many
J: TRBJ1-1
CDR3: CSAGDKHTEAFF
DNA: TGCAGTGCTGGAGACAAGCACACTGAAGCTTTCTTT

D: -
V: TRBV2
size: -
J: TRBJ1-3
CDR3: CASSDQGSSGNTIYF
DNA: TGTGCCAGCAGTGACCAGGGGTCCTCTGGAAACACCATATATTTT

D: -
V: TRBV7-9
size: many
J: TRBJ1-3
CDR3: CASSFWGAGNTIYF
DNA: TGTGCCAGCAGCTTTTGGGGAGCGGGAAACACCATATATTTT

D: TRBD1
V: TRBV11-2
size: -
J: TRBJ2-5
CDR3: CASSWGTGHKETQYF
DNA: TGTGCCAGCAGTTGGGGGACAGGTCATAAAGAGACCCAGTACTTC

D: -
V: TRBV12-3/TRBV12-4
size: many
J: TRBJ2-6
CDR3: CASSPQGANVLTF
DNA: TGTGCCAGCAGTCCGCAGGGGGCCAACGTCCTGACTTTC

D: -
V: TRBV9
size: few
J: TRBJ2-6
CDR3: CASSVGGAAGANVLTF
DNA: TGTGCCAGCAGCGTAGGGGGGGCTGCTGGGGCCAACGTCCTGACTTTC

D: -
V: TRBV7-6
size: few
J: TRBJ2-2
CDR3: CASSLARAENTGELFF
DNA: TGTGCCAGCAGCTTAGCGCGGGCAGAGAACACCGGGGAGCTGTTTTTT

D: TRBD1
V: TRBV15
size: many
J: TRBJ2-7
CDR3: CATSRMNRGVEEQYF
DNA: TGTGCCACCAGCAGAATGAACAGGGGAGTTGAAGAGCAGTACTTC

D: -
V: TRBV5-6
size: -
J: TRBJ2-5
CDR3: CASSLIAGARETQYF
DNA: TGTGCCAGCAGTTTGATTGCGGGGGCCAGGGAGACCCAGTACTTC